What follows is one T cell receptor (beta chain) and its context. No cognate antigen has been identified for it. No base quality values were provided; no much bigger clone lies one nucleotide off. The data derive from a study of cytomegalovirus exposure and HLA in healthy donors (dated 2017 in TCRdb). About the investigation overall: In an earlier analysis of some 550 of the donors, 250 to 350 Gb of sequence data and 120 million or so unique TCR beta sequences from about 179 million T cells were reported. Roughly 300 gigabases of sequencing data and around 90 million unique TCR sequences made up an early release that covered nearly 650 HLA-typed donors. Of the 300 to 500 genotyped donors, 75% to 85% were placed in the genetic ancestry cluster associated with self-reported Caucasian donors. The aim of the study was to test whether cataloging public T cell receptors could identify signatures of past pathogen exposure. The study used immunosequencing to profile the T cell repertoires of approximately 690 subjects and linked those repertoires to cytomegalovirus serostatus. A separate validation cohort of approximately 130 different subjects was used in addition to the roughly 720-subject first cohort. High-throughput TCR immunosequencing, statistical association of individual TCRs with disease status, and machine learning were combined to predict cytomegalovirus infection status. To study patterns of TCR occurrence, a later analysis re-analyzed previously published TCR beta repertoires from just over 650 donors and added high-resolution HLA genotyping. Rather than drawing on any new phenotypic data, the later analysis identified candidate immune exposures from TCR beta sequences and the way those sequences occurred across donors. In an earlier analysis of roughly 540 of the donors, high-throughput TCR beta sequencing was used to judge whether each TCR beta V gene segment behaved as functional or pseudogenic. Donor age, sex, ethnicity and CMV serostatus were compiled alongside the repertoire data. A later genetic analysis used genome-wide SNP genotypes for about 65% of the 666 donors, treating that subset as a discovery cohort. Every repertoire in the discovery cohort had been generated on one and the same sequencing platform. Class I and class II HLA loci were covered by the typing at four-digit resolution. The number of donors typed differed by locus, with 629-630 for A, B, C, DRB1 and DQB1, over 500 for DQA1, 600 to 610 for DPA1, and some 440 for DPB1. Because of strong linkage in the cohort, four to six DR-DQ haplotypes were treated as single units for association and clustering. Across around 400 genotyped donors of the cohort, an average of about 240,000 unique TCR beta nucleotide sequences per donor were sequenced, and 15% to 20% of those sequences were non-productive. Beyond this particular receptor, the publication reports: This cohort had only TCR beta chains sequenced, and the lack of alpha or paired-chain data limited which features could be detected. In a later analysis, the rate of TCR association differed among HLA loci, with DRB1 alleles having the most associated TCRs and HLA-C alleles having the fewest. HLA typing was unavailable for some donors at each locus, so association tests used only the typed subset. The only immune exposure information available for the cohort was CMV serostatus. An earlier analysis of roughly 570 of the donors showed that most TCR beta V segments appeared in productive rearrangements either about 87% or about 30% of the time, which broadly matched IMGT annotations. At a false discovery rate of 0.05, a later analysis linked approximately 18,000 TCR beta sequences to specific HLA alleles. Some IMGT-functional V segments, including TRBV6-2 and TRBV6-3, could not be told apart with the 87-base-pair reads, so those segments were excluded. A group of highly shared sequence variants was considered likely to be a technical artifact of the sequencing pipeline. A further reported finding was that TCR beta sequences accurately predicted the HLA-A and HLA-B alleles for most subjects in the first cohort. V-gene and J-gene trimming of TCR beta chains was associated with a missense DCLRE1C variant in a later genetic analysis, and the association was replicated in an independent cohort. Three of the identified cytomegalovirus-associated TCR beta chains were confirmed in vitro to be specific for cytomegalovirus antigens. Because counts were too low, around 18 rarely observed V segments, including chromosome 9 orphons, were left out of the earlier analysis of a few hundred of the donors. Compared with the approximately 700-donor mean, donors in an Asian-associated ancestry cluster had fewer N-insertions in productive TCRs, according to a later genetic analysis. When HLA alleles, especially DR and DQ, strongly co-occurred, TCR associations were difficult to assign to individual alleles. A later analysis found that HLA-associated TCR beta chains were more clonally expanded and had lower generation probabilities than equally common non-associated chains. Across donors, most TCR sequences were observed very rarely, whereas some public TCRs were present in many individuals. In both the original and validation cohorts, the classifier was reported to diagnose cytomegalovirus status with high specificity and sensitivity. Roughly uniform sequencing depth across donors was assumed in presence/absence analyses, although this assumption may not hold. According to the authors, the approach could potentially be generalized to other disease states and immunological phenotypes. Correlated functional status among segregating V segments might reflect linkage disequilibrium, but an unknown experimental factor could not be ruled out. A later analysis found that most CMV-associated TCR beta chains appeared HLA-restricted, with HLA associations seemingly driven largely by CMV exposure. In a later analysis, several top co-occurrence clusters were reported to appear linked to parvovirus B19, influenza, CMV and Epstein-Barr virus. The study listed 164 TCR beta chains as associated with cytomegalovirus.

The cohort comprised 666 healthy bone marrow donors. Cohort members were all nominally healthy when sampled, although unrecorded immune exposures were likely present. The donor tested CMV seronegative and was one of the 352 seronegative cohort members. Each donor provided a peripheral blood sample, and peripheral blood mononuclear cells were used for TCR beta sequencing. Genomic DNA was extracted from the blood cell samples with the Qiagen DNeasy Blood Extraction Kit. Libraries were constructed by the immunoSEQ multiplex PCR assay. For the multiplex PCR, a mixture combining 60 forward primers for TCR Vbeta segments and 13 reverse primers for TCR Jbeta segments was used. The CDR3 region of rearranged TCR beta genes was amplified from genomic DNA with a multiplex PCR assay. On the Illumina HiSeq System, the amplified TCR beta libraries were sequenced as 87-base-pair reads. The paper's processing steps were these. A later analysis tallied 70 million to 100 million unique TCR beta chains across the 610 or so repertoires, and some 10 million of those chains were shared by two or more donors. Raw reads were error-corrected and collapsed into unique sequences with a nearest-neighbor algorithm that merged closely related sequences to remove PCR and sequencing errors. CDR3 sequences were aligned to IMGT reference sequences to assign V, D and J gene segments. For a sequence to be retained, at least a six-nucleotide match to both a V gene segment and a J gene segment was required. A rearrangement was called productive if the CDR3 had no stop codons and remained in frame with V and J, and every other rearrangement was called non-productive. CDR3 was defined according to IMGT convention as the region running from the second conserved V-encoded cysteine to the conserved J-encoded phenylalanine. The earlier analysis of about 590 of the donors excluded sequences that lacked an unambiguous match to a single V gene segment. In an earlier analysis of approximately 500 of the donors, a V segment was called functional when productive rearrangements were above 56.7%, and segregating when the standard deviation between donors exceeded 5%. A statistical classification framework was developed to diagnose cytomegalovirus status using the catalog of TCR beta chain sequences. In a later analysis, TCR nucleotide sequences were compared against IMGT/GENE-DB human TR gene sequences so that V and J genes could be assigned. In a later analysis, CDR3 sequences and most-parsimonious VDJ recombination scenarios were assigned using the TCRdist pipeline. In a later analysis, each TCR beta chain was defined by its CDR3 amino acid sequence together with its V-gene family, and reads lacking a unique V-gene family were excluded. As a way to deal with suspected cross-contamination and a sequencing artifact, a later analysis dropped nearly 600 nucleotide sequences that were highly shared and had low generation probability. A later analysis calculated a clonal expansion index for each public chain from normalized within-repertoire ranks of inferred template counts. In a later analysis, generation probabilities were computed with a VDJ recombination model fitted to out-of-frame rearrangements, and the resulting probabilities were checked against IGoR. A later analysis scored TCR-TCR, TCR-HLA and TCR-CMV co-occurrence with hypergeometric tests, applying a repertoire-size bias correction to TCR pairs. To estimate false discovery rates, a later analysis permuted the HLA or CMV assignments 20 times. In a later analysis, co-occurring TCRs were grouped using DBSCAN, and TCRdist sequence similarity was added for clustering within HLA-allele-positive subsets. Repertoires with fewer than 30,000 or more than 120,000 public chains were left out of co-occurrence clustering, as were five repertoires with anomalous nucleotide sharing. TCRdb stores this immuneACCESS table with in-frame sequences only. Part of the clones is absent; in the studies checked, under half of the shortfall reflects unresolved V genes, and no reason is known for the rest. From that table come the V and J calls and clone size; the DNA was used to work out D and trimming. A total of hundreds of thousands of clones appear in this sample, 78% of them only once. The leading ten clones occupy less than 4.5% of the sample.

V trim: 5 bases; J trim: 4 bases; unmatched bases: 8. From a lookup of the germline V gene (reference sequence), CDR1 and CDR2 are SGHAT and FQDESV. Including the terminal cysteine and phenylalanine, the CDR3 comprises 15 residues. Of the read, only the CDR3 DNA is kept; its 45 bases are in frame from base 1. Sequencing input: PBMCs. In this chain, TRBV11-1 is recombined with TRBJ2-1, with 7 bases aligning to TRBD2. The receptor comes from a male donor in good health and CMV-seronegative. At the DNA level, the sequence is TGTGCCAGCAGCCCTGAGCGGGGCCAATACAATGAGCAGTTCTTC. Its amino acids are CASSPERGQYNEQFF.